A selection of T cell receptor beta chains follows, all from one sample in a study of CD8 T cells in ankylosing spondylitis. TCRdb re-derived calls from the 5' RACE reads in MiXCR, one entry per CDR3 protein. The top ten clones hold 15% to 20% of a sample with over 600,000 distinct CDR3 sequences, about 20% of them seen once. What was sequenced was blood, either unsorted or a sorted T cell fraction (not recorded which). These receptors were obtained from a male donor with ankylosing spondylitis. Each CDR3 is given with its conserved first and last residue.

j_call | v_call | cdr3_aa
TRBJ1-5 | TRBV9 | CASSVEYKRGNQPQHF
TRBJ1-2 | TRBV5-6 | CASSARQGHYYGYTF
TRBJ1-2 | TRBV29-1 | CSGVGGTHGYTF
TRBJ2-7 | TRBV6-2/TRBV6-3 | CASSYWLGTAYEQYF
TRBJ2-2 | TRBV29-1 | CSVEGGGRTGELFF
TRBJ2-1 | TRBV18 | CASSPPGSSYNEQFF
TRBJ2-2 | TRBV6-1 | CASRAQGRGNTGELFF
TRBJ2-7 | TRBV10-3 | CAISERTGGLEQYF
TRBJ2-5 | TRBV27 | CASSTPGQHQETQYF
TRBJ1-1 | TRBV6-5 | CASSWARLRDTEAFF
TRBJ2-1 | TRBV27 | CASRVGSGSSYNEQFF
TRBJ2-5 | TRBV6-6 | CASTRDSQETQYF
TRBJ2-5 | TRBV4-3 | CASSQDWSETQYF
TRBJ2-1 | TRBV11-2 | CASSFTGHKNYNEQFF
TRBJ2-3 | TRBV12-3/TRBV12-4 | CASSPYRSSRDTQYF
TRBJ2-7 | TRBV15 | CATSQRTSGGNEQYF
TRBJ2-2 | TRBV30 | CAWNVEGTGELFF
TRBJ1-2 | TRBV6-5 | CASSFRNYGYTF
TRBJ2-3 | TRBV18 | CASSRNGADTQYF
TRBJ2-3 | TRBV11-2 | CASSLDTVDTQYF
TRBJ2-1 | TRBV4-3 | CASSLGTSGTLEQFF
TRBJ1-2 | TRBV24-1 | CATSDLNRDRHYGYTF
TRBJ1-1 | TRBV6-5 | CASSYSKAGGAFF
TRBJ2-4 | TRBV20-1 | CSARDWDAGIQYF
TRBJ2-3 | TRBV5-1 | CASSAGDRGTDTQYF
TRBJ2-7 | TRBV21-1 | CASSGANSYEQYF
TRBJ2-1 | TRBV7-9 | CASSSTLAGRENEQFF
TRBJ2-2 | TRBV12-3/TRBV12-4 | CASSLDVTGELFF
TRBJ2-3 | TRBV7-9 | CASRGDRGKADTQYF
TRBJ2-6 | TRBV12-3/TRBV12-4 | CASSPYISGANVLTF
TRBJ2-3 | TRBV20-1 | CSARLGGRATDTQYF
TRBJ1-3 | TRBV7-2 | CASSLRGQNSGNTIYF
TRBJ2-3 | TRBV12-3/TRBV12-4 | CASNHRDQGTTDTQYF
TRBJ2-1 | TRBV15 | CATSRDHVAGFYNEQFF
TRBJ1-1 | TRBV4-2 | CASSQGNGPNTEAFF
TRBJ1-2 | TRBV6-2/TRBV6-3 | CASSLGTVYGHTF
TRBJ2-1 | TRBV7-8 | CASSDGDEQFF
TRBJ2-3 | TRBV6-2/TRBV6-3 | CASTLEGLGSTDTQYF
TRBJ2-1 | TRBV28 | CASSRTGTVYNEQFF
TRBJ1-6 | TRBV18 | CASSREEASDSPLHF
TRBJ1-2 | TRBV9 | CASSTRTGLNYGYTF
TRBJ2-3 | TRBV7-8 | CASSSQAGALTDTQYF
TRBJ2-1 | TRBV15 | CATSTWTSGRVNEQFF
TRBJ2-3 | TRBV4-3 | CASSQGTTNTDTQYF
TRBJ2-5 | TRBV2 | CASSWDYQPEETQYF
TRBJ1-5 | TRBV11-2 | CASSVNRGNNQPQHF
TRBJ1-1 | TRBV6-1 | CASRVGEAFF
TRBJ2-7 | TRBV5-1 | CASSSVPGLAIYEQYF
TRBJ2-3 | TRBV9 | CASSVMSGGAGDTQYF
TRBJ2-7 | TRBV9 | CASSVGVNKIYERYF
TRBJ2-2 | TRBV30 | CAWGETGELFF
TRBJ2-6 | TRBV4-2 | CASSPERGVGANVLTF
TRBJ1-2 | TRBV12-3/TRBV12-4 | CASRPRRDGQHNYGYTF
TRBJ2-2 | TRBV7-3 | CASSTLQGANTGELFF
TRBJ2-1 | TRBV24-1 | CATSDLTGERGNEQFF
TRBJ2-1 | TRBV7-2 | CASSFLALAGSYNEQFF
TRBJ1-1 | TRBV5-1 | CASRPTGGGHEAFF
TRBJ2-7 | TRBV10-3 | CAISGLGGSEQYF
TRBJ2-7 | TRBV20-1 | CSARDHGTTSREQYF
TRBJ1-2 | TRBV12-3/TRBV12-4 | CASSKRAVDGYTF